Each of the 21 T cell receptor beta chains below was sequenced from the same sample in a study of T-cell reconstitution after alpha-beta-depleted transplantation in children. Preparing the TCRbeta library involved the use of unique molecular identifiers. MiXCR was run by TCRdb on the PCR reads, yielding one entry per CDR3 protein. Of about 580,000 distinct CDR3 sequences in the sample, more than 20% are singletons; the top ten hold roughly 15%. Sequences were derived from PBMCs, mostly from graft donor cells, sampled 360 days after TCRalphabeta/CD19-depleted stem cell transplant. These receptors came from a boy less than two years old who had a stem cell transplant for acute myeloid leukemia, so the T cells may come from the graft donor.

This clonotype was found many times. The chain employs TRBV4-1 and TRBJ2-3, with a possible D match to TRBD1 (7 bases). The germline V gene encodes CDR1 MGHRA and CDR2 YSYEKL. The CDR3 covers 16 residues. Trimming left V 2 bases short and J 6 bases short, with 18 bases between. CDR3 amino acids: CASSQPGGGAGDTQYF. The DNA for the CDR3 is TGCGCCAGCAGCCAACCTGGAGGGGGCGCAGGGGATACGCAGTATTTT.

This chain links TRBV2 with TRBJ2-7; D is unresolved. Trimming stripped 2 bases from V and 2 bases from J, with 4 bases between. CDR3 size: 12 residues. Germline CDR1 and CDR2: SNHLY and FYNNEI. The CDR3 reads CASSEFTYEQYV. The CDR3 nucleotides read TGTGCCAGCAGTGAATTCACCTACGAGCAGTACGTC.

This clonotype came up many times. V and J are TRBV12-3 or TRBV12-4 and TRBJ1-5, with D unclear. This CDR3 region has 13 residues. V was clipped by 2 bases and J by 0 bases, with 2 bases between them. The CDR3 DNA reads TGTGCCAGCAGTTTAAATAGCAATCAGCCCCAGCATTTT. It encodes CASSLNSNQPQHF.

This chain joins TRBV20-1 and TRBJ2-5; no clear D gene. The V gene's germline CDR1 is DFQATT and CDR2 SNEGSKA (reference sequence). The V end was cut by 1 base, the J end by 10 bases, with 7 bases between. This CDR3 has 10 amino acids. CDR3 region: CSARVADQYF. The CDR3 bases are TGCAGTGCTAGAGTGGCCGACCAGTACTTC.

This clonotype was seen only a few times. The CDR3 nucleotides read TGTGCCAGCAGTTGGGACAGGGGAAGCTCCTACGAGCAGTACGTC. It encodes CASSWDRGSSYEQYV. The chain couples TRBV28 to TRBJ2-7; 10 nucleotides match TRBD1. The CDR3 extends over 15 amino acids. The V gene's germline CDR1 is MDHEN and CDR2 SYDVKM. V lost 4 bases and J lost 0; bases outside the gene matches: 3.

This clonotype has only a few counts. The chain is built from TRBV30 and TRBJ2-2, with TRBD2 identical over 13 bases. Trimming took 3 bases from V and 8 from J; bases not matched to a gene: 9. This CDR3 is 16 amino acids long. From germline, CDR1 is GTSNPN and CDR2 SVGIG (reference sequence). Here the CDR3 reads CAWSGRLAGGSGELFF. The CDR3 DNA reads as TGTGCCTGGAGCGGCAGACTAGCGGGGGGTTCTGGGGAGCTGTTTTTT.

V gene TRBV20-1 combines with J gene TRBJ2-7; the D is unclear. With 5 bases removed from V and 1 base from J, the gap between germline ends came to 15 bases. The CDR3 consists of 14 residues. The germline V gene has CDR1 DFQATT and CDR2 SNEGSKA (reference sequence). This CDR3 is CSAGISSLSYEQYV. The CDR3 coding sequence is TGCAGTGCTGGGATTTCGAGCCTATCCTACGAGCAGTACGTC.

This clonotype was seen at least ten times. The CDR3 DNA is TGTGCCAGCAGTTTATATCACCAGGTAGCCACCGGGGAGCTGTTTTTT. This translates into CASSLYHQVATGELFF. This sequence joins TRBV28 and TRBJ2-2, with D uncertain. Germline-derived CDR1 and CDR2 are MDHEN and SYDVKM. The CDR3 consists of 16 residues. The ends were cut back, 1 base at V and 4 bases at J, with 13 bases in the middle.

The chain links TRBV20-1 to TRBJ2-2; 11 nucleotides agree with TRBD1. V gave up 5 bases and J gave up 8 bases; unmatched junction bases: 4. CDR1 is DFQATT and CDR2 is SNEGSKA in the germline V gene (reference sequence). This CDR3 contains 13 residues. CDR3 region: CSAVDRGLGELFF. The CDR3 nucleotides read TGCAGTGCTGTGGACAGGGGGCTAGGGGAGCTGTTTTTT.

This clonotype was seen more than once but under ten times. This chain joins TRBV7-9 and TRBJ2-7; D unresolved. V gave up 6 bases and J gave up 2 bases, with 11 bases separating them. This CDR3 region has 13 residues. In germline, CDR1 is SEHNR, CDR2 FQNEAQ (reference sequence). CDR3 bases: TGTGCCAGCAGGCCGACTGCAACCTACGAGCAGTACTTC. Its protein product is CASRPTATYEQYF.

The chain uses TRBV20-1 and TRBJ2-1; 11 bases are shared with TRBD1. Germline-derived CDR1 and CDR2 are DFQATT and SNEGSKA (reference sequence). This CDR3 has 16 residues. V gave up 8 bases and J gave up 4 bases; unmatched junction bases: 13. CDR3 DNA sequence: TGCAGTTCCTCGGACAGGGGGCTGGTAGGGTACAATGAGCAGTTCTTC. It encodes CSSSDRGLVGYNEQFF.

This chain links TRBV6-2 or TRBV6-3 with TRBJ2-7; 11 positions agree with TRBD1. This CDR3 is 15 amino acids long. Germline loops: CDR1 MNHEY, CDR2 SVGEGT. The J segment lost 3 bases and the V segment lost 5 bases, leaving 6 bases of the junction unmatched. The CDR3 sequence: CASSRSGTGGYEQYF. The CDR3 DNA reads TGTGCCAGCAGTAGATCCGGGACAGGGGGCTACGAGCAGTACTTC.

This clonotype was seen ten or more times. The CDR3 spells CASSSNRNTGTQYF. CDR3 nucleotides: TGTGCCAGCAGTTCGAACAGGAACACTGGTACGCAGTATTTT. The rearrangement links TRBV12-3 or TRBV12-4 to TRBJ2-3, with D tentatively TRBD1 (5 bases). Trimming left V 4 bases short and J 8 bases short, with 16 bases between. The CDR3 totals 14 residues.

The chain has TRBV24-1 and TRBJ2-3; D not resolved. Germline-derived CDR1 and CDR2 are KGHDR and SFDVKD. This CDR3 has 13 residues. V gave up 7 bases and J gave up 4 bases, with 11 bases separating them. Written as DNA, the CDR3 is TGTGCCACCAGACCATCCGCGTCAGATACGCAGTATTTT. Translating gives CATRPSASDTQYF.

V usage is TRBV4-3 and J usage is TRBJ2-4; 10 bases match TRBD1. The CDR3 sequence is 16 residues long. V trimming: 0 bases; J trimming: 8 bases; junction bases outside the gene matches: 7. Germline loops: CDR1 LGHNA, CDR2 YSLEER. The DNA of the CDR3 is TGCGCCAGCAGCCAAGAACCATTCGGACAGGGGGACATTCAGTACTTC. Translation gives CASSQEPFGQGDIQYF.

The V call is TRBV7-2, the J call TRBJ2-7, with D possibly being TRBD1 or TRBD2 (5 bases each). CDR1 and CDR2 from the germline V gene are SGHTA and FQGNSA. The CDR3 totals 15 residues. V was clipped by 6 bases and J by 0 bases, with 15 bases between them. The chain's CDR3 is CASRWGPESSYEQYF. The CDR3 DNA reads TGTGCCAGCAGATGGGGACCGGAAAGCTCCTACGAGCAGTACTTC.

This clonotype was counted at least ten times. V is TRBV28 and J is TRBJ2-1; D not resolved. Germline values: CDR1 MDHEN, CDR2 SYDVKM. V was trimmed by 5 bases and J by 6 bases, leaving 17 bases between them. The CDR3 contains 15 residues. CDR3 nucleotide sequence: TGTGCCAGCAGTCCCCCCCTTGGTAGGGCCAATGAGCAGTTCTTC. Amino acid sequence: CASSPPLGRANEQFF.

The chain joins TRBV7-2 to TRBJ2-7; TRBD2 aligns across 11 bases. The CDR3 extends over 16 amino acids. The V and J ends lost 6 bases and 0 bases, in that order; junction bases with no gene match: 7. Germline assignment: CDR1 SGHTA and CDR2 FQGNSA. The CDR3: CASRASGGQSSYEQYF. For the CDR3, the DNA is TGTGCCAGCAGGGCTAGCGGGGGGCAGAGCTCCTACGAGCAGTACTTC.

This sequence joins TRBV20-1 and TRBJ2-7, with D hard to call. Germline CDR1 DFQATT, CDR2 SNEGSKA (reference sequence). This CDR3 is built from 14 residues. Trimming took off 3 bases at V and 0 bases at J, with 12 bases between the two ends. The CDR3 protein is CSASSILTSYEQYV. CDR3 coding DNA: TGCAGTGCTAGTTCCATTCTAACCTCCTACGAGCAGTACGTC.

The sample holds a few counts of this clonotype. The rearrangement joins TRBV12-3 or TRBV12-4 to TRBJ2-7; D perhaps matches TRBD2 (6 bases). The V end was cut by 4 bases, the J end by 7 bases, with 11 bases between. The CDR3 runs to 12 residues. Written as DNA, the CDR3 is TGTGCCAGCAGTTCGAGGGGAGGAGAGCAGTACTTC. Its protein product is CASSSRGGEQYF.

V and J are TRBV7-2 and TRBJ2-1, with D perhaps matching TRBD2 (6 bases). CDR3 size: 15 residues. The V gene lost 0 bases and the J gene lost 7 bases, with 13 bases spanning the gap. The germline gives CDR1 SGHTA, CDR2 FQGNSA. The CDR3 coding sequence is TGTGCCAGCAGCTTAGCGCTAGGGAGGAGGAATGAGCAGTTCTTC. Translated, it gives CASSLALGRRNEQFF.